This TCR beta chain is from a study of T cell repertoires in cytomegalovirus infection. Study-wide background: CMV epitopes in the study were HLA-C-restricted (recently identified) and HLA-B-restricted (well studied).

TCRdb re-called the reads with MiXCR, one entry per CDR3 protein. This table holds some 800,000 distinct CDR3 sequences, less than 35% found once. Study findings and constraints: Dominating the ex vivo response were HLA-C-restricted CMV-specific TCR beta clonotypes.

Trimming took 5 bases from V and 4 from J, leaving 17 bases between them. This CDR3 has 15 residues. Germline CDR1 MDHEN, CDR2 SYDVKM. This clonotype has more than one count but fewer than ten. The antigen remains undetermined. The material was cultured CD8+ T cells from PBMCs, obtained from culture after CMV antigen stimulation. The origin of this receptor is a human donor in good health (CMV status not recorded). Some clones in this sample may be carry-over from other donors' samples. The chain is built from TRBV28 and TRBJ1-2, with D uncertain. This chain's CDR3 is CASSPPWVGLYGYTF. For the CDR3, the DNA is TGTGCCAGCAGTCCTCCATGGGTGGGCCTCTATGGCTACACCTTC.